A selection of T cell receptor beta chains follows, all from one sample in a study of post-analysis software for immune sequencing data. TCRdb re-called the PCR reads through MiXCR, storing one row per CDR3 protein. The sample contains some 690,000 distinct CDR3 sequences, more than 50% of which appear only once. Source material: blood. Receptors originate from a girl aged 2-10 years with multiple sclerosis. Each CDR3 is given with its conserved first and last residue. Clone sizes are given selectively: once, few, many, or a class where the clone is expanded.

v_call clone_size cdr3_length cdr3_aa
TRBV29-1 - 14 CSVARLAGVYEQYF
TRBV6-5 - 13 CASTKDKRNEQFF
TRBV6-5 few 14 CASSYSLARDTQYF
TRBV30 - 13 CAWSVRQGVGYTF
TRBV6-5 - 16 CASSSPRRQTIYEQYF
TRBV9 few 18 CASSGAVLRGEYQETQYF
TRBV6-5 few 17 CASSYSVGVSSYNEQFF
TRBV9 - 16 CASSVSLAGGPDEQFF
TRBV5-4 - 15 CTSSYQTSGTHEQYF
TRBV5-6 few 13 CASSLQGVEGYTF
TRBV12-3/TRBV12-4 - 15 CASSLEAGYSYEQYF
TRBV20-1 - 15 CSAREGFPKGETQYF
TRBV7-8 few 15 CASSLGLDVSQTQYF
TRBV12-3/TRBV12-4 - 14 CASKTGGGNTEAFF
TRBV4-1 - 16 CASSQEGQGAVYGYTF
TRBV29-1 few 11 CSALSAPGYTF
TRBV12-3/TRBV12-4 - 17 CASRQAETGPSTDTQYF
TRBV29-1 - 16 CSVEDLPSGDYNEQFF
TRBV7-6 few 15 CASAGGGITGDTQYF
TRBV3-1 - 14 CASSLFSGDNEQFF
TRBV12-3/TRBV12-4 - 18 CASSRTGARSPFSYEQYF
TRBV10-3 few 22 CAISESVGMDSDRSLAKNIQYF
TRBV20-1 - 14 CSARRSASVYEQYF
TRBV20-1 - 15 CSARVGQGLNTEAFF
TRBV5-1 - 13 CASMRSGEETQYF
TRBV5-4 few 15 CASSSRTGRSTEAFF
TRBV6-5 few 13 CASGDSSTDTQYF
TRBV10-3 few 14 CAISGTQGFETQYF
TRBV6-2/TRBV6-3 - 13 CASSRSMGTEAFF
TRBV20-1 - 12 CSARISPYEQYF
TRBV25-1 few 15 CASSDGQGEAETQYF
TRBV12-3/TRBV12-4 once 14 CASSLAVDRNEQFF
TRBV5-1 few 16 CASTPGLGLSSYEQYF
TRBV30 - 14 CAWSVYTGGEAQYF